The present T cell receptor beta chain was sequenced within a study of blood T cell repertoires in COVID-19. CDR3 size: 14 residues. After removal of 4 bases from V and 1 base from J, the junction contained 3 bases not matched to a gene. The germline V gene encodes CDR1 SGHRS and CDR2 YFSETQ. As regards this clone: The same CDR3 arises from other DNA sequences in this sample as well.

Generated by immunoSEQ multiplex PCR, the TCRdb table keeps only in-frame clones and is missing some. The sample records 130,000 or so clones, around 82% being singletons. This clonotype originated in a man older than 75 with active or convalescent COVID-19. The specimen sequenced was peripheral blood. The rearrangement joins TRBV5-1 to TRBJ2-7, with 9 bases matching TRBD1. The CDR3 here is CASSRTGDSYEQYF. In DNA form, the CDR3 reads TGCGCCAGCAGCAGGACAGGGGATTCCTACGAGCAGTACTTC.